The 27 T cell receptor beta chains below were found in one sample sequenced in a study of OX40 agonist ivuxolimab in advanced cancers. The table came from immunoSEQ multiplex PCR; TCRdb's copy has only in-frame clones and leaves some out. The sample includes 70,000 to 95,000 clones, 94% of them seen just once. The material sequenced was CD4+ or CD8+ T cells sorted from blood, taken in a trial of the OX40 agonist ivuxolimab. The receptors were gathered from an adult with an advanced solid tumor such as melanoma, head and neck, liver or kidney cancer.

The chain is built from TRBV7-3 and TRBJ1-2, with 9 bases identical to TRBD1. The CDR3 is 14 residues long. Germline CDR1 is SGHTA and CDR2 is FQGTGA. V lost 5 bases and J lost 6; bases outside the gene matches: 7. The CDR3 bases are TGTGCCAGCAGCCCCGGGGGACAGGGCGATGGCTACACCTTC. Amino acids: CASSPGGQGDGYTF.

J is TRBJ2-7 and V is TRBV5-6; D call uncertain. The CDR3 consists of 12 residues. With 4 bases removed from V and 4 bases from J, the gap between germline ends came to 9 bases. Germline CDR1 SGHDT, CDR2 YYEEEE. As DNA, the CDR3 is TGTGCCAGCAGCGACGACGGGTACGAGCAGTACTTC. Protein: CASSDDGYEQYF.

This clone was counted only a few times. This chain connects TRBV5-1 to TRBJ1-2; 7 bases match TRBD1. CDR1 is SGHRS and CDR2 is YFSETQ in the germline V gene. With 6 bases clipped from V and 4 bases from J, the junction kept 9 bases outside the gene matches. There are 14 residues in the CDR3. CDR3 bases: TGCGCCAGCACCGACAGGGATTGGCGCTATGGCTACACCTTC. It specifies CASTDRDWRYGYTF.

This chain connects TRBV19 to TRBJ2-1, with D tentatively TRBD1 (6 bases). Germline V gives CDR1 LNHDA, CDR2 SQIVND (reference sequence). V was pared by 5 bases and J by 0 bases, with 14 bases between. This CDR3 contains 16 residues. The CDR3 sequence: CASSSGVVRSYNEQFF. The CDR3 region has the DNA TGTGCCAGTAGTTCAGGGGTGGTACGCTCCTACAATGAGCAGTTCTTC.

The genes are TRBV9 and TRBJ1-4; a weak D match, TRBD1 (6 bases). CDR3 size: 17 residues. CDR1 and CDR2 from the germline V gene are SGDLS and YYNGEE. V was trimmed by 5 bases and J by 4 bases, leaving 21 bases between them. The DNA for the CDR3 is TGTGCCAGCAGTCCCAGTTGGGGGGGGGCTGGTAATGAAAAACTGTTTTTT. It yields the protein CASSPSWGGAGNEKLFF. The full variable domain, its missing parts supplied by reference TRBV9 and TRBJ1-4, is DSGVTQTPKHLITATGQRVTLRCSPRSGDLSVYWYQQSLDQGLQFLIQYYNGEERAKGNILERFSAQQFPDLHSELNLSSLELGDSALYFCASSPSWGGAGNEKLFFGSGTQLSVL.

The chain combines TRBV25-1 with TRBJ2-1; D unclear. Germline assignment: CDR1 MGHDK and CDR2 SYGVNS. CDR3 size: 15 residues. Trimming stripped 2 bases from V and 0 bases from J, with 8 bases between. CDR3 coding DNA: TGTGCCAGCAGTGAAATAAGGACCTCCTACAATGAGCAGTTCTTC. It is translated as CASSEIRTSYNEQFF. The variable domain in full, with the rest retrieved from reference TRBV25-1 and TRBJ2-1, is EADIYQTPRYLVIGTGKKITLECSQTMGHDKMYWYQQDPGMELHLIHYSYGVNSTEKGDLSSESTVSRIRTEHFPLTLESARPSHTSQYLCASSEIRTSYNEQFFGPGTRLTVL.

The CDR3 protein is CASSLEGILVYSNQPQHF. The CDR3 DNA follows: TGTGCCAGCAGCTTGGAGGGCATTCTTGTCTATAGCAATCAGCCCCAGCATTTT. This sequence joins TRBV7-8 and TRBJ1-5; D unresolved. The CDR3 runs 18 residues. Germline V gene data show CDR1 as SGHVS and CDR2 as FQNEAQ. V lost 3 bases and J 0 bases, leaving 18 bases between the germline ends. Complete variable domain (other parts from reference TRBV7-8 and TRBJ1-5): GAGVSQSPRYKVAKRGQDVALRCDPISGHVSLFWYQQALGQGPEFLTYFQNEAQLDKSGLPSDRFFAERPEGSVSTLKIQRTQQEDSAVYLCASSLEGILVYSNQPQHFGDGTRLSIL.

The chain carries TRBV19 and TRBJ2-1, with 14 bases fitting TRBD2. The germline gives CDR1 LNHDA, CDR2 SQIVND (reference sequence). The trim removed 4 bases at V and 7 bases at J, leaving 6 bases unmatched. CDR3 length: 16 amino acids. The CDR3, as DNA: TGTGCCAGTAGTACCGCCGGGACTAGCGGGGGAAATGAGCAGTTCTTC. Translation: CASSTAGTSGGNEQFF. The full variable domain, with the rest looked up from reference TRBV19 and TRBJ2-1, is DGGITQSPKYLFRKEGQNVTLSCEQNLNHDAMYWYRQDPGQGLRLIYYSQIVNDFQKGDIAEGYSVSREKKESFPLTVTSAQKNPTAFYLCASSTAGTSGGNEQFFGPGTRLTVL.

The gene calls are TRBV19 and TRBJ1-5, with a possible D match to TRBD1 (6 bases). Germline V gene sequence: CDR1 LNHDA, CDR2 SQIVND (reference sequence). The CDR3 sequence is 16 residues long. V gave up 10 bases and J gave up 0 bases, with 19 bases separating them. CDR3 amino acids: CATSGPRTVSNQPQHF. The CDR3, as DNA: TGTGCCACCTCCGGCCCGAGGACAGTTAGCAATCAGCCCCAGCATTTT.

This chain joins TRBV27 and TRBJ2-3; D gene unclear. The CDR3 contains 13 residues. Trimming pared 3 bases from V and 4 bases from J, leaving 8 bases between. CDR1 and CDR2 (germline): MNHEY, SMNVEV (reference sequence). The CDR3 DNA follows: TGTGCCAGCAGTTTTGGGCTAGCAGATACGCAGTATTTT. Translation: CASSFGLADTQYF.

The chain links TRBV4-3 to TRBJ2-3, with TRBD2 matching 11 bases. V was clipped by 0 bases and J by 6 bases; unmatched bases: 14. Germline CDR1 is LGHNA and CDR2 is YSLEER. CDR3 size: 19 residues. The CDR3 DNA sequence: TGCGCCAGCAGCCAAGATGGGACTAGCGGAGTCCCGGTCATGGATACGCAGTATTTT. Translation: CASSQDGTSGVPVMDTQYF.

The gene calls are TRBV7-9 and TRBJ2-2; no definite D call. Germline CDR1 SEHNR, CDR2 FQNEAQ (reference sequence). The CDR3 is 13 residues long. The V gene lost 1 base and the J gene lost 4 bases, with 4 bases spanning the gap. The CDR3 is CASSLGGTGELFF. The CDR3 DNA is TGTGCCAGCAGCTTAGGGGGCACCGGGGAGCTGTTTTTT.

The genes are TRBV14 and TRBJ2-7, with D possibly TRBD2 on 6 matching bases. CDR1 SGHDN and CDR2 FVKESK come from the germline V gene. There are 16 residues in the CDR3. V lost 0 bases, J lost 3 bases, and 15 bases lay in between. The CDR3 loop reads CASSQDPGGGRYEQYF. The CDR3 coding sequence is TGTGCCAGCAGCCAAGATCCCGGGGGTGGCCGCTACGAGCAGTACTTC.

The genes are TRBV4-1 and TRBJ1-3; D gene unclear. Trimming removed 2 bases from V and 0 bases from J, with 8 bases in between. The CDR3 sequence is 15 residues long. Per the germline V gene, CDR1 is MGHRA and CDR2 is YSYEKL. Written as DNA, the CDR3 is TGCGCCAGCAGCCAAAGCTTGAGCTCTGGAAACACCATATATTTT. This codes for CASSQSLSSGNTIYF.

The chain uses TRBV6-6 and TRBJ2-5; D may be TRBD2 (6 bases). Germline V gene data show CDR1 as MNHNY and CDR2 as SVGAGI (reference sequence). The CDR3 covers 16 residues. V was clipped by 6 bases and J by 2 bases, with 19 bases between them. The chain's CDR3 is CASSSPPGGIQETQYF. The CDR3 nucleotides are TGTGCCAGCAGCTCCCCCCCGGGCGGGATTCAAGAGACCCAGTACTTC.

This CDR3 is CASSPTGGPAFF. CDR3 nucleotide sequence: TGTGCCAGCAGCCCGACAGGGGGCCCGGCTTTCTTT. The chain recombines TRBV7-9 with TRBJ1-1; 10 bases agree with TRBD1. The J segment lost 11 bases and the V segment lost 5 bases, leaving 5 bases of the junction unmatched. This CDR3 has 12 amino acids. Germline CDR1 reads SEHNR; CDR2 reads FQNEAQ (reference sequence).

This clone was detected once. V and J are TRBV2 and TRBJ2-3; 7 positions agree with TRBD2. This CDR3 has 17 residues. The junction had 14 bases not matched to a gene; V was cut back by 8 bases and J by 0 bases. Germline V gene lookup returns CDR1 SNHLY and CDR2 FYNNEI. The CDR3 region has the DNA TGTGCCAGCCGAACCAGCGGGATTTCTACCAGCACAGATACGCAGTATTTT. Its protein is CASRTSGISTSTDTQYF.

The V call is TRBV5-4, the J call TRBJ2-2, with 13 bases that match TRBD2. The V segment lost 0 bases and the J segment 0 bases; nucleotides outside the gene matches: 2. The V gene's germline CDR1 is SGHNT and CDR2 YYREEE (reference sequence). This CDR3 spans 18 amino acids. As DNA, the CDR3 is TGTGCCAGCAGCTTGGCGGGACTAGCGGGAACGAACACCGGGGAGCTGTTTTTT. Amino acids: CASSLAGLAGTNTGELFF.

The chain links TRBV7-8 to TRBJ2-7; 10 bases are a match to TRBD1. Trimming at V came to 3 bases and at J to 6 bases, leaving 11 bases not matched to a gene. Per the germline V gene, CDR1 is SGHVS and CDR2 is FQNEAQ. This CDR3 spans 16 amino acids. CDR3 protein: CASSFRVGTGVREQYF. The CDR3 bases are TGTGCCAGCAGCTTCCGTGTTGGGACAGGGGTGCGCGAGCAGTACTTC. Full variable domain (remainder filled in from reference TRBV7-8 and TRBJ2-7): GAGVSQSPRYKVAKRGQDVALRCDPISGHVSLFWYQQALGQGPEFLTYFQNEAQLDKSGLPSDRFFAERPEGSVSTLKIQRTQQEDSAVYLCASSFRVGTGVREQYFGPGTRLTVT.

The V and J genes are TRBV27 and TRBJ1-1, with 7 bases aligning to TRBD1. There are 17 residues in the CDR3. CDR1 is MNHEY, CDR2 SMNVEV, per germline (reference sequence). Trimming removed 4 bases from V and 0 bases from J; junction bases left unmatched: 11. Here the CDR3 reads CASSWKGGAPVNTEAFF. The CDR3 DNA reads TGTGCCAGCAGTTGGAAAGGGGGCGCCCCCGTGAACACTGAAGCTTTCTTT.

A note on this clone: This sample includes further DNA sequences coding for the same CDR3. The chain has TRBV19 and TRBJ2-7; D call uncertain. Germline V gene data show CDR1 as LNHDA and CDR2 as SQIVND (reference sequence). Deletions cut 3 bases from V and 3 bases from J, with 3 bases between. The CDR3 has 11 residues. Written as DNA, the CDR3 is TGTGCCAGTAGTATCGGCTACGAGCAGTACTTC. This codes for CASSIGYEQYF.

The rearrangement links TRBV27 to TRBJ2-7; perhaps TRBD2 as D (5 bases). This CDR3 has 14 residues. CDR1 is MNHEY and CDR2 is SMNVEV in the germline V gene (reference sequence). V dropped 3 bases and J dropped 2 bases, with 11 bases sitting between them. The DNA of the CDR3 is TGTGCCAGCAGTTTCGTGGACTCCACCTACGAGCAGTACTTC. This encodes CASSFVDSTYEQYF.

The CDR3, as DNA: TGTGCCAGCAGCTTGGGGACTTACGAGCAGTACTTC. It yields the protein CASSLGTYEQYF. The rearrangement joins TRBV5-5 to TRBJ2-7; tentative D call: TRBD2 (5 bases). The germline V and J ends were trimmed by 0 bases and 4 bases, with 5 bases remaining between them. This CDR3 is 12 amino acids long. From germline, CDR1 is SGHKS and CDR2 YYEKEE (reference sequence).

The chain carries TRBV10-2 and TRBJ1-2; D ambiguous. Germline lookup yields CDR1 WSHSY and CDR2 SAAADI. V was clipped by 3 bases and J by 4 bases, with 6 bases between them. The CDR3 has 12 residues. The CDR3 loop is CASSDTVYGYTF. The CDR3 DNA reads TGCGCCAGCAGTGATACGGTCTATGGCTACACCTTC.

This chain links TRBV27 with TRBJ2-7, with a weak D call TRBD2 (6 bases). The CDR3 extends over 13 amino acids. Deletions cut 6 bases from V and 2 bases from J, with 11 bases between. CDR1 MNHEY and CDR2 SMNVEV come from the germline V gene (reference sequence). DNA of the CDR3: TGTGCCAGCAGGGTAGGAGGGACCTACGAGCAGTACTTC. Amino acids: CASRVGGTYEQYF.

This chain connects TRBV21-1 to TRBJ2-1; the DNA was not used to check the table's D call, TRBD2. TRBV21-1 is reported as a pseudogene. The CDR3 covers 17 residues. The CDR3 here is CASSFRGEEREYNEQFF. As DNA, the CDR3 is TGTGCCAGCAGCTTCCGGGGGGAGGAGAGAGAATACAATGAGCAGTTCTTC.

This clone has a single count. This chain joins TRBV4-3 and TRBJ2-1, with a weak D call TRBD2 (6 bases). V lost 5 bases, J lost 10 bases, and 21 bases lay in between. Germline assignment: CDR1 LGHNA and CDR2 YSLEER. CDR3 size: 15 residues. CDR3 nucleotides: TGCGCCAGCAGCTCTCGACTAGAGACATCCTGGGAGCAGTTCTTC. The encoded protein is CASSSRLETSWEQFF.